This TCR beta chain was captured in a study of molecular identifiers for immune sequencing clone quantification. Notes on the study in general: Clones that had above 20 RNA copies took up over 97% of effector molecules but under 1% in naive cells.

Points on this clonotype: Its antigen remains unknown.

TCRdb used MiXCR to reprocess the PCR reads, holding one entry per CDR3 protein. The sample carries some 580,000 distinct CDR3 sequences, approximately 24% recorded once. The length of the CDR3 is 14 residues. Trimming left V 8 bases short and J 7 bases short, with 19 bases between. This clonotype was sampled from a human donor in good health. Some libraries in this study had Jurkat cell RNA spiked in. The chain recombines TRBV5-3 with TRBJ2-1, with D tentatively TRBD1 (6 bases). TRBV5-3 is treated as an ORF (open reading frame) with a function not yet certain. Specimen: naive CD8+ T cells from blood, with Jurkat cell RNA spiked in. Subset here: FACS-sorted CD8+CD4-CCR7+CD45RA+ naive T cells. The CDR3 bases are TGTGCCAGCAGCCCAGGGGTAGGGGTGAATGAGCAGTTCTTC. It specifies CASSPGVGVNEQFF.